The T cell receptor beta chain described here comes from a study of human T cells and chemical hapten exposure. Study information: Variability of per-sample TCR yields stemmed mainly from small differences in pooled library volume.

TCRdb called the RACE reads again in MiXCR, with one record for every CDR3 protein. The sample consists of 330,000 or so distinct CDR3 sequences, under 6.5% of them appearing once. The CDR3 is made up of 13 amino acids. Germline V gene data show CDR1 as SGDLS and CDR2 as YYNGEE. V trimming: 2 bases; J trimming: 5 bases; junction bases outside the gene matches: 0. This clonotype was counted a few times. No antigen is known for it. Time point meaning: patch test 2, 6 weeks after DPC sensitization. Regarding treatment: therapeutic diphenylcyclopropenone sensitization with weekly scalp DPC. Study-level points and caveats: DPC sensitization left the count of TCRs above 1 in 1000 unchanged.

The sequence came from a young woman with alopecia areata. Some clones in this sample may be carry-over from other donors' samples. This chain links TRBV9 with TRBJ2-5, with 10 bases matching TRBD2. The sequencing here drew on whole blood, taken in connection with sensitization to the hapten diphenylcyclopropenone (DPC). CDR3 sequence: CASSVSGGETQYF. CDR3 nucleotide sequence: TGTGCCAGCAGCGTTAGCGGGGGGGAGACCCAGTACTTC.